These 2 T cell receptor beta chains came from one sample sequenced in a study of shared clonotypes between healthy human individuals. Sequenced by immunoSEQ multiplex PCR; TCRdb stores in-frame clones only, minus some. The table records a few million clones, 93% of them present only once. Material for sequencing was naive CD4+ T cells from PBMCs. Subset indicated: CD45RA+ positively selected. All receptors derive from a man younger than 35 in good health. Some clones in this sample may be carry-over from other donors' samples.

This chain uses TRBV2 with TRBJ2-2; TRBD2 agrees at 7 bases. This CDR3 region has 14 residues. After removal of 6 bases from V and 6 bases from J, the junction contained 7 bases not matched to a gene. CDR1 is SNHLY and CDR2 is FYNNEI in the germline V gene. The CDR3 DNA reads TGTGCCAGCAGGAGAGGACTAGGCCCCGGGGAGCTGTTTTTT. Its translation: CASRRGLGPGELFF.

The chain employs TRBV2 and TRBJ1-5; tentatively, D is TRBD1 (5 bases). The CDR3 is 15 amino acids. Trimming stripped 3 bases from V and 0 bases from J, with 9 bases between. Germline lookup yields CDR1 SNHLY and CDR2 FYNNEI. The CDR3 DNA reads TGTGCCAGCAGTGACCAGGGCTATAGCAATCAGCCCCAGCATTTT. Protein: CASSDQGYSNQPQHF. The full variable domain, rest sourced from reference TRBV2 and TRBJ1-5, is EPEVTQTPSHQVTQMGQEVILRCVPISNHLYFYWYRQILGQKVEFLVSFYNNEISEKSEIFDDQFSVERPDGSNFTLKIRSTKLEDSAMYFCASSDQGYSNQPQHFGDGTRLSIL.